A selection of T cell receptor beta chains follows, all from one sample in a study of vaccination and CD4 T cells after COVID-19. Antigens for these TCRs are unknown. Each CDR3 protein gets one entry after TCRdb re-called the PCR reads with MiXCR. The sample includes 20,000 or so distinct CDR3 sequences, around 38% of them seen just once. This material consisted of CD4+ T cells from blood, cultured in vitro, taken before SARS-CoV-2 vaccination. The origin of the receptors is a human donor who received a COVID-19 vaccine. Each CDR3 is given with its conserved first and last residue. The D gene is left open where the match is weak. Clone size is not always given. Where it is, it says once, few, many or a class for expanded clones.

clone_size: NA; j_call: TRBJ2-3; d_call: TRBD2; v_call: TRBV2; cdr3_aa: CASRARGAGGPSTQYF; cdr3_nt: TGTGCCAGCAGAGCGCGGGGAGCGGGGGGGCCTTCGACGCAGTATTTT
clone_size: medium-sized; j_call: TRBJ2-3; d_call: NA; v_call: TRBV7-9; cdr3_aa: CASSNTGRNTQYF; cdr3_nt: TGTGCCAGCAGCAACACAGGGAGAAATACGCAGTATTTT
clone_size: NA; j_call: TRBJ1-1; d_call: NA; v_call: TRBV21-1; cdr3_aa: CASSKTGRGTNTEAFF; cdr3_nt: TGTGCCAGCAGCAAGACAGGGAGGGGAACCAACACTGAAGCTTTCTTT
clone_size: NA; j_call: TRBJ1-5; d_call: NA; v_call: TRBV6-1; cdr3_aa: CASSETTNSNQPQHF; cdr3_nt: TGTGCCAGCAGTGAAACGACTAATAGCAATCAGCCCCAGCATTTT
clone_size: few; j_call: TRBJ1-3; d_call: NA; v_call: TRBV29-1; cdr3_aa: CSVEGSSGNTIYF; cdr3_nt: TGCAGCGTTGAAGGCAGCTCTGGAAACACCATATATTTT
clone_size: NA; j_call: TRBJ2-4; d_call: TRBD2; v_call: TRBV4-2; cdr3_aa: CASSQESYSAGRDIQYF; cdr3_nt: TGTGCCAGCAGCCAAGAGTCCTATTCGGCGGGGAGGGACATTCAGTACTTC
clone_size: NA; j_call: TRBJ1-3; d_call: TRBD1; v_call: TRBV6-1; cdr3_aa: CASSTGGGNTIYF; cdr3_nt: TGTGCCAGCAGCACAGGGGGAGGAAACACCATATATTTT
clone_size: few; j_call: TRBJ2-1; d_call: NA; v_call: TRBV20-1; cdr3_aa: CSARGGSYNEQFF; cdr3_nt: TGCAGTGCTAGGGGGGGATCCTACAATGAGCAGTTCTTC
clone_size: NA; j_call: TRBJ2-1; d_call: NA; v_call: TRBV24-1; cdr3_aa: CATSDRSLDSYNEQFF; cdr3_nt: TGTGCCACCAGTGATCGTAGCCTGGATTCCTACAATGAGCAGTTCTTC
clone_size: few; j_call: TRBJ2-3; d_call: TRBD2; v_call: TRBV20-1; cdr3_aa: CSARTSGGATDTQYF; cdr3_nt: TGCAGTGCTAGAACTAGCGGGGGGGCGACAGATACGCAGTATTTT
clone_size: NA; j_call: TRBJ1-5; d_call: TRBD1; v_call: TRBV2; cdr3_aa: CASSLGDSFPQPQHF; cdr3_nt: TGTGCCAGCAGTCTCGGGGACAGTTTCCCTCAGCCCCAGCATTTT
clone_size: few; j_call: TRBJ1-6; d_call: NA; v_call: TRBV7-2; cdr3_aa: CASSLEVARTTYNSPLHF; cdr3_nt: TGTGCCAGCAGCTTAGAGGTGGCGCGCACTACCTATAATTCACCCCTCCACTTT
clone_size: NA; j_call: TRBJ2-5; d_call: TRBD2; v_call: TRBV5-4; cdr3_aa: CASSSGLADPYQETQYF; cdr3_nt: TGTGCCAGCAGCTCGGGACTAGCGGATCCGTACCAAGAGACCCAGTACTTC
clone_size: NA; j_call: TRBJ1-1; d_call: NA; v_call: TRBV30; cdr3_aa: CAWREGQGTEAFF; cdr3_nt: TGTGCCTGGAGAGAGGGCCAAGGCACTGAAGCTTTCTTT
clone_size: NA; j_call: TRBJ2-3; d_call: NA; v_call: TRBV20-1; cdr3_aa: CSARQTFTDTQYF; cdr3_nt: TGCAGTGCTAGACAAACCTTCACAGATACGCAGTATTTT
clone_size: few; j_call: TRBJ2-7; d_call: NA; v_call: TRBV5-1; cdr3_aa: CASSPTGADVEQYF; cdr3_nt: TGCGCCAGCAGCCCGACAGGTGCGGACGTCGAGCAGTACTTC
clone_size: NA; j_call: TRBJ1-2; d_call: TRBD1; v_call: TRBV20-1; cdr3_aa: CSATTGTGYGYTF; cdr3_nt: TGCAGTGCTACAACCGGGACAGGCTATGGCTACACCTTC
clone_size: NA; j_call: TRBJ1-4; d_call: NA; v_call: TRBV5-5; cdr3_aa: CASSLGSANEKLFF; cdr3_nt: TGTGCCAGCAGCTTAGGGTCAGCTAATGAAAAACTGTTTTTT
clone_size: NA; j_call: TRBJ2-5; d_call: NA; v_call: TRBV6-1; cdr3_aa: CASSRQFRQGRSQYF; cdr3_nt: TGTGCCAGCAGTCGCCAATTCCGTCAGGGGCGATCCCAGTACTTC
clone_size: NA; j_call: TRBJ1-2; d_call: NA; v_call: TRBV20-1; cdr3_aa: CSARGGAGDGYTF; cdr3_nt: TGCAGTGCTAGAGGTGGGGCAGGGGACGGCTACACCTTC
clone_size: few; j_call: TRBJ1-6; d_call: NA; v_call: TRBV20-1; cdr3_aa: CSARATGDNSPLHF; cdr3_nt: TGCAGTGCTAGGGCGACAGGAGATAATTCACCCCTCCACTTT
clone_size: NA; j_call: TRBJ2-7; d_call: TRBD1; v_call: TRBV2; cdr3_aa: CASSYGQGREQYF; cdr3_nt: TGTGCCAGCAGTTACGGACAGGGTCGAGAGCAGTACTTC
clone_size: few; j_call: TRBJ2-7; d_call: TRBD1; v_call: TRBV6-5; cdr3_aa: CASSYSDRGDYEQYF; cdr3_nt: TGTGCCAGCAGTTACTCAGACAGGGGGGACTACGAGCAGTACTTC
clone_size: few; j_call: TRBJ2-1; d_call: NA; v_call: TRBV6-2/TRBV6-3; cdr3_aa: CASRGFLAEQFF; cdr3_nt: TGTGCCAGCAGGGGTTTTCTTGCTGAGCAGTTCTTC
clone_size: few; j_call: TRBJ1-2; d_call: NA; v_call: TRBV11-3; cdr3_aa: CASSLDTRDYGYTF; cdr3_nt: TGTGCCAGCAGCTTAGATACCCGGGACTATGGCTACACCTTC
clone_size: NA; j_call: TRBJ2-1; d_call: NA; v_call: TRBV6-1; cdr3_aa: CASSEAWADNNEQFF; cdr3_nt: TGTGCCAGCAGTGAAGCGTGGGCCGATAACAATGAGCAGTTCTTC
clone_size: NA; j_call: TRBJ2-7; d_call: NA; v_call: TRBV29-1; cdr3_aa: CSGRSGTTYEQYF; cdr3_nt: TGCAGCGGGCGTTCTGGAACGACCTACGAGCAGTACTTC
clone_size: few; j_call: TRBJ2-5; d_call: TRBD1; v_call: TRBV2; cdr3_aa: CASSLRTGGMETQYF; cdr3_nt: TGTGCCAGCAGTCTTAGGACAGGGGGCATGGAGACCCAGTACTTC
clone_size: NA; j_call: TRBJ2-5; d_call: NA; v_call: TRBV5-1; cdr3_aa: CASSLLGTTQETQYF; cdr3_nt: TGCGCCAGCAGCTTGCTCGGAACCACCCAAGAGACCCAGTACTTC
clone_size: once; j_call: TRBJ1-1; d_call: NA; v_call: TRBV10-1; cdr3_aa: CASSESAGSASEAFF; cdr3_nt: TGCGCCAGCAGTGAGTCGGCCGGGAGTGCATCTGAAGCTTTCTTT
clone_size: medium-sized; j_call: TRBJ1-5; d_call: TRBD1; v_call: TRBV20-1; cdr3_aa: CSARVPTGEGNQPQHF; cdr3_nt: TGCAGTGCTAGAGTCCCGACAGGGGAAGGCAATCAGCCCCAGCATTTT
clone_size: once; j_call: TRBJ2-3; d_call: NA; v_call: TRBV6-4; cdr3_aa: CASSSGSTDTQYF; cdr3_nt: TGTGCCAGCAGTAGCGGTAGCACAGATACGCAGTATTTT
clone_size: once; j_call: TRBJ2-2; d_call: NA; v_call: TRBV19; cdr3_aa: CASSILGRARIPGELFF; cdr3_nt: TGTGCCAGTAGTATATTAGGCAGAGCTCGAATTCCCGGGGAGCTGTTTTTT
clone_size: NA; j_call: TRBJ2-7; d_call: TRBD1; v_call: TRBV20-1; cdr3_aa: CSALSDRGLVYEQYF; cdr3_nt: TGCAGTGCCCTATCTGACAGGGGGCTGGTATACGAGCAGTACTTC
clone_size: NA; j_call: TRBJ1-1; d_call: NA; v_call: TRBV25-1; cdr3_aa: CASSEFGTTGTEAFF; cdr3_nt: TGTGCCAGCAGTGAATTTGGGACCACGGGCACTGAAGCTTTCTTT